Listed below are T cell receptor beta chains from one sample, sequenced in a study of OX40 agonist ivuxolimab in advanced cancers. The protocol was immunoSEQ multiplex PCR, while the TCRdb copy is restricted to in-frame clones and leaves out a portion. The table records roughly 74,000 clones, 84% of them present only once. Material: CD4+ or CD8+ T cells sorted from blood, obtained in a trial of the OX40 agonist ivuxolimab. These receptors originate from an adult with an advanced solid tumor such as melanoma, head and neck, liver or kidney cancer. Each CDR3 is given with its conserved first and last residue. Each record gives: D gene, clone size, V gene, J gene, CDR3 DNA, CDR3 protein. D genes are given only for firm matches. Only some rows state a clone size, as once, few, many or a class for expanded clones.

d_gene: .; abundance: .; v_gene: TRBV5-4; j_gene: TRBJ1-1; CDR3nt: TGTGCCAGCAGCTTGGACTGGACGAACACTGAAGCTTTCTTT; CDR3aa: CASSLDWTNTEAFF
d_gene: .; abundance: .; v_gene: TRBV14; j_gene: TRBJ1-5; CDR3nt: TGTGCCAGCAGCCATCCACCCAAAGGGAAACAGGAGCAGGCGTGCAATCAGCCCCAGCATTTT; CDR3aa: CASSHPPKGKQEQACNQPQHF
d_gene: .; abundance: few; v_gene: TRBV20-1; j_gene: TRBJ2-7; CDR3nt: TGCAGTGCTAGTCCCGGATACGAGCAGTACTTC; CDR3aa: CSASPGYEQYF
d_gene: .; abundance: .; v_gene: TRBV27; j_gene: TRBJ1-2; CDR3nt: TGTGCCAGCAGTCCGGACAGCTATGGCTACACCTTC; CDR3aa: CASSPDSYGYTF
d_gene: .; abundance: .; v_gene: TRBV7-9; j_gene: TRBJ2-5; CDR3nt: TGTGCCAGCAGCCGAATGGGTATATCGGGCCAAGAGACCCAGTACTTC; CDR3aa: CASSRMGISGQETQYF
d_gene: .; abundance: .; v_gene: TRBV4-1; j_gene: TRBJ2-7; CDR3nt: TGCGCCAGCAGCCAGCTGATGGGGGGGCCTTACTCCTACGAGCAGTACTTC; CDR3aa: CASSQLMGGPYSYEQYF
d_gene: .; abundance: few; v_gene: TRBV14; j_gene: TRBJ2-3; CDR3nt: TGTGCCAGCAGCCAAGGGACGGTTCCCACAGATACGCAGTATTTT; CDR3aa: CASSQGTVPTDTQYF
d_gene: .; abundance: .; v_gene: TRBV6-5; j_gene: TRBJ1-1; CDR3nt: TGTGCCAGCAGTTATTCCGCAATGAACACTGAAGCTTTCTTT; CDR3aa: CASSYSAMNTEAFF
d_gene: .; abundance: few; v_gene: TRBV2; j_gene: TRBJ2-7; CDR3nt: TGTGCCAGCAGCGAGATCTACGAGCAGTACTTC; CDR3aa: CASSEIYEQYF
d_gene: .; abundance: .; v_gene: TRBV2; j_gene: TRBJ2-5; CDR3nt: TGTGCCAGCAGTGTCGTTGGGCTAAACCAAGAGACCCAGTACTTC; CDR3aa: CASSVVGLNQETQYF
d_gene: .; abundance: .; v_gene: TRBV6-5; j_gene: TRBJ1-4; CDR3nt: TGTGCCACCTGGGGAACGAACACGAAGAAACTGTTTTTT; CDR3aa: CATWGTNTKKLFF
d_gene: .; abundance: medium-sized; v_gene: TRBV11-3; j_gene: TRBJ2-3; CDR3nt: TGTGCCAGCGGACGAGGGGGGGCCACAGATACGCAGTATTTT; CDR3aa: CASGRGGATDTQYF
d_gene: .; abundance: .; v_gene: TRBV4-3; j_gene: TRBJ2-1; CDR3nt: TGCGCCAGCAGCCAAGGGCGGGGAATATCTTACAATGAGCAGTTCTTC; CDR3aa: CASSQGRGISYNEQFF
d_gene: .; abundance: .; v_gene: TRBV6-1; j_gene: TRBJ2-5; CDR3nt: TGTGCCAGCAGTCTCGAAGTCCTGGGCCAGTACTTC; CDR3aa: CASSLEVLGQYF
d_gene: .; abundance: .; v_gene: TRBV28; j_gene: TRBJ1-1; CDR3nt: TGTGCCGCAAGAAAGAACACTGAAGCTTTCTTT; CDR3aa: CAARKNTEAFF
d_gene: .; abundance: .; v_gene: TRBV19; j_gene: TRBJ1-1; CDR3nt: TGTGCCAGTACCAAGACAGAGAACACTGAAGCTTTCTTT; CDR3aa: CASTKTENTEAFF
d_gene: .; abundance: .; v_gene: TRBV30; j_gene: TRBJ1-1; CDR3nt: TGTGCCTGGAGTCTAATAGGTGGTAAGACTGAAGCTTTCTTT; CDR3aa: CAWSLIGGKTEAFF
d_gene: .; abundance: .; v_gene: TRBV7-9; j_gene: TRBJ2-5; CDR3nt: TGTGCCAGCAGCTTATACCGGGGGCGGGAGACCCAGTACTTC; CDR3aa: CASSLYRGRETQYF
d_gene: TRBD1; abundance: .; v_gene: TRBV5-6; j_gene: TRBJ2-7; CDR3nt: TGTGCCAGCAGCCGAAACTTTTGGGACAGGGGATACGAGCAGTACTTC; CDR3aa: CASSRNFWDRGYEQYF
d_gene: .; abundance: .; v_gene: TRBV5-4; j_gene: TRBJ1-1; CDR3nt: TGTGCCAGCGGACCACAGGGACGGGACACTGAAGCTTTCTTT; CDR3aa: CASGPQGRDTEAFF
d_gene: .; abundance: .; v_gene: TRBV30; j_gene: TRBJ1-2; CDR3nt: TGTGCGCTTGACAGTTATGGCTACACCTTC; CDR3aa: CALDSYGYTF
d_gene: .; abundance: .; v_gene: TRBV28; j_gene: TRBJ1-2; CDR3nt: TGTGCCAGCAGTGCCGGACAGATTCGTTTTGGCTACACCTTC; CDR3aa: CASSAGQIRFGYTF
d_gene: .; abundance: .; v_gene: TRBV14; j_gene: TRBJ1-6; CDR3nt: TGTGCCAGCAGCCCTCAGGGTGAGGGTTCACCCCTCCACTTT; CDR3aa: CASSPQGEGSPLHF
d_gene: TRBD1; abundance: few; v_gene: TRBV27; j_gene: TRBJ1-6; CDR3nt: TGTGCCAGCAGTCCCGGGGACAGGGCTAATTCACCCCTCCACTTT; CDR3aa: CASSPGDRANSPLHF
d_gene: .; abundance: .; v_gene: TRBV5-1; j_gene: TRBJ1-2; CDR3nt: TGCGCCAGCAGCTATTACGGGACGGAGGGCTACACCTTC; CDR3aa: CASSYYGTEGYTF
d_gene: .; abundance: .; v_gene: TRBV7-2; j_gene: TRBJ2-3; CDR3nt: TGTGCCAGCAGCTTAGGATCCGGAGCGGTCACAGATACGCAGTATTTT; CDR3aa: CASSLGSGAVTDTQYF
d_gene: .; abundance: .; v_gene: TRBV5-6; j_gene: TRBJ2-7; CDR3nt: .; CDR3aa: CASSVGQGAQDF
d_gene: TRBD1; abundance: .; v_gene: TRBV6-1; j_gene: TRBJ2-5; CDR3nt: TGTGCCAGCAGTGCGAGGACAGGGAGAGAGACCCAGTACTTC; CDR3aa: CASSARTGRETQYF
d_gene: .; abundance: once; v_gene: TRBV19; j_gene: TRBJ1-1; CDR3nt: TGTGCCAGTAGTATAGGCCACCGGAACACTGAAGCTTTCTTT; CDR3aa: CASSIGHRNTEAFF
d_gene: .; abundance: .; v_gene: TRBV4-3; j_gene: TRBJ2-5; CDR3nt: TGCGCCAGCAGCCGAGGACTAAAAAGGGCAGAGACCCAGTACTTC; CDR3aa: CASSRGLKRAETQYF
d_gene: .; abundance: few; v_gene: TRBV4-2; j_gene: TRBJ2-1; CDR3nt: TGTGCCAGCAGCCCTACGAAGGTCGTAGAGAATGAGCAGTTCTTC; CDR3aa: CASSPTKVVENEQFF
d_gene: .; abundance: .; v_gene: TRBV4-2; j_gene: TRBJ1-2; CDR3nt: TGTGCCAGCAGCCAAGATATTGGGCCGGATTCCTTGGGCGGCTACACCTTC; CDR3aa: CASSQDIGPDSLGGYTF
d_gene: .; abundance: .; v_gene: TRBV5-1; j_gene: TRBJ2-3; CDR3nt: TGCGCCAGCAGGCCCCGGGACAGCACAGATACGCAGTATTTT; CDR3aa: CASRPRDSTDTQYF
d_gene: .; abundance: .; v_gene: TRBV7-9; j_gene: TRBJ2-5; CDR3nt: TGTGCCAGCGGTCAGAGGGAGAAACAAGAGACCCAGTACTTC; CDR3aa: CASGQREKQETQYF
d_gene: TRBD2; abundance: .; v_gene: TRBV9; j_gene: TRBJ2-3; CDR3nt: TGTGCCAGCAGCGTAGGTCTAGCGGGGGGTGATACGCAGTATTTT; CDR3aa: CASSVGLAGGDTQYF
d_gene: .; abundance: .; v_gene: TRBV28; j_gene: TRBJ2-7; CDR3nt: TGTGCCAGCAACCGACAGCCGATAAACGAGCAGTACTTC; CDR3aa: CASNRQPINEQYF
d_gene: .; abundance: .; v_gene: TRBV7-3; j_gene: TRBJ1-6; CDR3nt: TGTGCCAGCAGCCTTTCCGGCAATTCACCCCTCCACTTT; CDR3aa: CASSLSGNSPLHF
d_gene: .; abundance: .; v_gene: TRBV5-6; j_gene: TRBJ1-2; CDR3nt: TGTGCCAGCAGCGGCTCCGGCACCTTCTATGGCTACACCTTC; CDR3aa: CASSGSGTFYGYTF
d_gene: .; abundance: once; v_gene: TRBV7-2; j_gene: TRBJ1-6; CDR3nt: TGTGCCAGCAGCCCCAGACAGAGCCAGAATTCACCCCTCCACTTT; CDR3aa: CASSPRQSQNSPLHF
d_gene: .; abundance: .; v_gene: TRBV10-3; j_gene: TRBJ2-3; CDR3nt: TGTGCCATCAGTGTCCCCGGGGCGACAGATACGCAGTATTTT; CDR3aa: CAISVPGATDTQYF
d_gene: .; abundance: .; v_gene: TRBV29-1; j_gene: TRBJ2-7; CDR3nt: TGCAGCGGGGAGGACGGCTACGAGCAGTACTTC; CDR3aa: CSGEDGYEQYF
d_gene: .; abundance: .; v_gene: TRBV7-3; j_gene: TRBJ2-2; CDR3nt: TGTGCCAGCAGCTTAGAAATCGGGGAGCTGTTTTTT; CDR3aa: CASSLEIGELFF
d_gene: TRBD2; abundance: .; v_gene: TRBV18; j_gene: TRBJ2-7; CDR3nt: TGTGCCAGCTCACCCGGGACTAGCGGGAGTAGGGACTACGAGCAGTACTTC; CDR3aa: CASSPGTSGSRDYEQYF
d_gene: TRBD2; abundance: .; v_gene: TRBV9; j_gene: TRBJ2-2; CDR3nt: TGTGCCAGCAGCGTATTAGCGGGGGCCTTGAACACCGGGGAGCTGTTTTTT; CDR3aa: CASSVLAGALNTGELFF
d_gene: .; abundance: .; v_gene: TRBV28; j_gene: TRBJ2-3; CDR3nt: TGTGCCAGCAGTTTACAATATTTTGAGGGACCCCGAACGCAGTATTTT; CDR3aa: CASSLQYFEGPRTQYF